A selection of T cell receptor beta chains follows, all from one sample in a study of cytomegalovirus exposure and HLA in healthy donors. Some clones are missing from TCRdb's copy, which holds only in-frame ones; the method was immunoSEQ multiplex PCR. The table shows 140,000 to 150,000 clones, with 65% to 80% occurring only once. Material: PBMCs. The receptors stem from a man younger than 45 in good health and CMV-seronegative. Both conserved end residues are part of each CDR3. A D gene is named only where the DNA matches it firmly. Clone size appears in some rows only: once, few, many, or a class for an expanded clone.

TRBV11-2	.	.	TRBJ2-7	TGTGCCAGCAGCTCAGGACAGAACTACGAGCAGTACTTC	CASSSGQNYEQYF
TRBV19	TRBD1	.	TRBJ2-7	TGTGCCAGTAGCCGACAGGGGCCCAACGAGCAGTACTTC	CASSRQGPNEQYF
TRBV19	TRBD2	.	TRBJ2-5	TGTGCCAGTAGTCCAGGGAGCGGGAGTCCCCAAGAGACCCAGTACTTC	CASSPGSGSPQETQYF
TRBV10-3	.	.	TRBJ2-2	TGTGCCATCACCGGCCGGGGGGGGGAGCTGTTTTTT	CAITGRGGELFF
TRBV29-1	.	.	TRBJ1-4	TGCAGCGTTGAAGATGGCGGAGATGAAAAACTGTTTTTT	CSVEDGGDEKLFF
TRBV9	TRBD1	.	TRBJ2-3	TGTGCCAGCAGCTCCCCCCTGGACAGGTTCCGGGATACGCAGTATTTT	CASSSPLDRFRDTQYF
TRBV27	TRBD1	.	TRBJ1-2	TGTGCCAGCAGTTTTTCTCCAGGGGGCGCGGGTGGCTACACCTTC	CASSFSPGGAGGYTF
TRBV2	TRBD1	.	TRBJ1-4	TGTGCCAGCAGTGATAACAGGGGGAATGAAAAACTGTTTTTT	CASSDNRGNEKLFF
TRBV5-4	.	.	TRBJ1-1	TGTGCCAGCAGCTTGGAAGTTGGAGGATCTGAAGCTTTCTTT	CASSLEVGGSEAFF
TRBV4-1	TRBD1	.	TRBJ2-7	TGCGCCAGCAGCCACGGGACAGGGGTCTACGAGCAGTACTTC	CASSHGTGVYEQYF
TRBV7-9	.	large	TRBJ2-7	TGTGCCAGCAGCTTAGGATCAGCGAGCTCCTACGAGCAGTACTTC	CASSLGSASSYEQYF
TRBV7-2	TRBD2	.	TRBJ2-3	TGTGCCAGCCGAATAGCGGGGGGCACAGATACGCAGTATTTT	CASRIAGGTDTQYF
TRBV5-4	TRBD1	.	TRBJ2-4	TGTGCCAGCAGCGCGACAGGGGGCGACAAAAACATTCAGTACTTC	CASSATGGDKNIQYF
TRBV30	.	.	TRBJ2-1	TGTGCCTGGAGTAAGGGGGGGGACTACAATGAGCAGTTCTTC	CAWSKGGDYNEQFF
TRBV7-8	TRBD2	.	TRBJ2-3	TGTGCCAGCAGCTTCCTTAGCGGGGGGGCATCAGATACGCAGTATTTT	CASSFLSGGASDTQYF
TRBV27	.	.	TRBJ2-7	TGTGCCAGCAGTTTCTCTAGCGCCTCCTACGAGCAGTACTTC	CASSFSSASYEQYF
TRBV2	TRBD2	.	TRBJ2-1	TGTGCCAGCAGTCTACTATTAGCGGGAGAGGATGAGCAGTTCTTC	CASSLLLAGEDEQFF
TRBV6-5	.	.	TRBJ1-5	TGTGCCAGCAGTTCGGTCGAGGAGGGTAGGCCCCAGCATTTT	CASSSVEEGRPQHF
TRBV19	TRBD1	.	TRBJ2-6	TGTGCCAGTAGGCGAGGGGGACAGGGGACCTCTGGGGCCAACGTCCTGACTTTC	CASRRGGQGTSGANVLTF
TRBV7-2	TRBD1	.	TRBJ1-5	TGTGCCAGCAGCCCGTGGACAGGGGAACAGCCCCAGCATTTT	CASSPWTGEQPQHF
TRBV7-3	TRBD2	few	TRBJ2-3	TGTGCCAGCAGCTTAACTAGCGGGGGAGACACAGATACGCAGTATTTT	CASSLTSGGDTDTQYF
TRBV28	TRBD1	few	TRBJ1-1	TGTGCCAGCAGTATCCGACAGGGAGCAGCTTTCTTT	CASSIRQGAAFF
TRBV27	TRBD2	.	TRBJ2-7	TGTGCCAGCAGTCGGACTAGCGGGACCTACGAGCAGTACTTC	CASSRTSGTYEQYF
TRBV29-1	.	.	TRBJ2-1	TGCAGTGTTTTGACACCCTACAATGAGCAGTTCTTC	CSVLTPYNEQFF
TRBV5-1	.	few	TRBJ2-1	TGCGCCAGCAGCTTGGGGGGGGACTACAATGAGCAGTTCTTC	CASSLGGDYNEQFF